The clone carrying this T cell receptor beta chain was recorded a few times. Its matching antigen is unknown. This entry is derived from a study of blood T cells in healthy people across ages. Study-wide findings and caveats: Long-lived donors exceeded aged donors in naive CD4+ cells and diversity. PBMCs were not sorted, which prevented a conclusive comparison of naive versus antigen-experienced cells.

Together with a sample-barcoded 5' primer, a J-beta primer mix was included in a second PCR lasting roughly 6 to 12 cycles. One entry per CDR3 protein results from TCRdb running MiXCR on the 5' RACE reads. The table records 1.5 million to 2 million distinct CDR3 sequences, about 30% of them present only once. Each sample yielded at least 6 million isolated PBMCs. Per individual sample, total RNA of at least 5.5 micrograms was extracted. Trimming left V 7 bases short and J 7 bases short, with 17 bases between. The CDR3 runs to 13 residues. Sequenced input: blood. This TCR came from a woman in her thirties in good health. This chain connects TRBV12-3 or TRBV12-4 to TRBJ2-7, with D maybe TRBD2 (6 bases). Here the CDR3 DNA reads TGTGCCAGCAAAGGGCTACCCGCGGGAGAGCAGTACTTC. Translation: CASKGLPAGEQYF.